These 5 T cell receptor beta chains originate from one sample sequenced in a study of cytomegalovirus exposure and HLA in healthy donors. Clones were sequenced by immunoSEQ multiplex PCR, and TCRdb holds only the in-frame ones, with some missing. The table records under 200,000 clones, more than 80% of them present only once. The material sequenced was PBMCs. These receptor sequences come from a man aged 18 to 30 in good health and CMV-seropositive.

This chain links TRBV27 with TRBJ2-5, with 7 bases identical to TRBD1. Germline loops: CDR1 MNHEY, CDR2 SMNVEV (reference sequence). The V gene end was trimmed by 6 bases and the J gene end by 2 bases; junction bases not matched to a gene: 9. CDR3 length: 15 residues. CDR3 amino acids: CASRPRDSRQETQYF. The CDR3 DNA is TGTGCCAGCAGACCTAGGGACAGTAGACAAGAGACCCAGTACTTC.

The V gene is TRBV30, the J gene TRBJ2-7; 9 nucleotides align to TRBD2. CDR3 length: 15 amino acids. The ends lost 4 bases at V and 7 bases at J; junction bases unmatched: 14. Germline values: CDR1 GTSNPN, CDR2 SVGIG (reference sequence). This CDR3 reads CAWNQGLAGVREQYF. The DNA of the CDR3 is TGTGCCTGGAACCAGGGATTAGCGGGGGTTCGGGAGCAGTACTTC.

J is TRBJ2-1 and V is TRBV5-1; D gene uncertain. V lost 1 base, J lost 8 bases, and 22 bases lay in between. Germline V CDR1 and CDR2: SGHRS, YFSETQ. The length of the CDR3 is 17 residues. The CDR3 reads CASSLRPGRNTYDEQFF. CDR3 DNA sequence: TGCGCCAGCAGCTTGAGGCCTGGGCGTAACACTTACGATGAGCAGTTCTTC.

This clone was found once. This rearrangement joins TRBV30 to TRBJ2-1; 8 bases align to TRBD2. Per germline, CDR1 GTSNPN and CDR2 SVGIG (reference sequence). The CDR3 contains 15 residues. Losses at the gene ends were 2 bases for V and 6 bases for J; bases not matched to a gene: 9. CDR3 in DNA: TGTGCCTGGAGTTCGGGGACTAGAGTCCTCAATGAGCAGTTCTTC. It codes for CAWSSGTRVLNEQFF.

This chain uses TRBV6-6 with TRBJ1-4, with a weak D call TRBD1 (5 bases). Trimming pared 7 bases from V and 9 bases from J, leaving 15 bases between. The CDR3 covers 13 residues. Germline loops: CDR1 MNHNY, CDR2 SVGAGI (reference sequence). The CDR3 DNA reads TGTGCCAGCAAACCCCCGACAGAACAAAAACTGTTTTTT. Protein product: CASKPPTEQKLFF.